These 15 T cell receptor beta chains were all obtained from the same sample, sequenced in a study of molecular identifiers for immune sequencing clone quantification. Using its own MiXCR run on the PCR reads, TCRdb lists one record per CDR3 protein. The sample comprises around 100,000 distinct CDR3 sequences, 30% to 45% of which are singletons, and roughly 9.7% rests with the top ten. Sequencing was carried out using naive CD8+ T cells from blood, with Jurkat cell RNA spiked in. Regarding subset: FACS-sorted CD8+CD4-CCR7+CD45RA+ naive T cells. The receptors here all came from a human donor in good health. Some libraries in this study had Jurkat cell RNA spiked in.

Details on this clonotype: Possible read error: a much larger clone is one base away. This chain joins TRBV5-3 and TRBJ2-7; D unclear. TRBV5-3 is filed as an ORF, its function uncertain. V gave up 8 bases and J gave up 6 bases, with 15 bases separating them. The CDR3 spans 12 residues. The CDR3 sequence: CASSIQSGEQYF. DNA of the CDR3: TGTGCCAGCAGCATTCAGTCGGGCGAGCAGTACTTC.

As to this clonotype: This CDR3 is missing its conserved last phenylalanine or tryptophan, likely due to a read error. The genes are TRBV6-2 or TRBV6-3 and TRBJ1-5, with D hard to call. This CDR3 spans 10 amino acids. Germline-derived CDR1 and CDR2 are MNHEY and SVGEGT. Trimming stripped 10 bases from V and 7 bases from J, with 8 bases between. The CDR3 DNA is TGTGCCACGGGGAAGCAGCCCCAGCATCTT. Amino acids: CATGKQPQHL.

This clonotype was seen a handful of times. The CDR3 DNA reads as TGTGCCAGCAGTCCCCGACGACAGAAAAACATTCAGTACTTC. Translated, it gives CASSPRRQKNIQYF. V and J are TRBV27 and TRBJ2-4; D possibly corresponds to TRBD1 (5 bases). The CDR3 is made up of 14 amino acids. From germline, CDR1 is MNHEY and CDR2 SMNVEV (reference sequence). Trimming removed 5 bases at V and 4 bases at J, with 12 bases between.

The table lists this clonotype with a count of one. The genes are TRBV29-1 and TRBJ2-1, with TRBD2 matching over 9 bases. The germline CDR1 and CDR2 sequences are SQVTM and ANQGSEA. This CDR3 spans 14 amino acids. V shed 1 base and J 4 bases; nucleotides not matched to a gene: 2. This CDR3 is CSVEGLAAYNEQFF. The CDR3 nucleotides read TGCAGCGTTGAAGGACTAGCGGCTTACAATGAGCAGTTCTTC.

On this clonotype: At one end the junction does not follow the germline gene, possibly because of a read error. The chain uses TRBV12-3 or TRBV12-4 and TRBJ2-2; TRBD1 agrees at 9 bases. CDR3 length: 16 amino acids. The CDR3 spells CASEGADRGGPGELIF. The CDR3 DNA reads TGTGCCAGCGAGGGGGCGGACAGGGGAGGTCCCGGGGAGCTGATTTTT.

The chain joins TRBV20-1 to TRBJ1-2, with D uncertain. The CDR3 covers 14 residues. Germline V gene sequence: CDR1 DFQATT, CDR2 SNEGSKA (reference sequence). The V and J ends lost 7 bases and 6 bases respectively, with 21 bases between them. The CDR3 DNA follows: TGCAGTGTCCCCCCCCCGACTGTTTCCAATGGCTACACCTTC. Translating gives CSVPPPTVSNGYTF.

This clonotype was seen a few times. The chain combines TRBV2 with TRBJ2-7; D perhaps matches TRBD1 (6 bases). Deletions cut 6 bases from V and 3 bases from J, with 9 bases between. Per germline, CDR1 SNHLY and CDR2 FYNNEI. CDR3 size: 12 residues. CDR3 in DNA: TGTGCCAGCAGGGACAGCTACTACGAGCAGTACTTC. Its translation: CASRDSYYEQYF. Supplemented by reference TRBV2 and TRBJ2-7, the full variable domain reads EPEVTQTPSHQVTQMGQEVILRCVPISNHLYFYWYRQILGQKVEFLVSFYNNEISEKSEIFDDQFSVERPDGSNFTLKIRSTKLEDSAMYFCASRDSYYEQYFGPGTRLTVT.

This clonotype was seen a handful of times. The rearrangement uses TRBV6-1 and TRBJ2-7, with D unresolved. The germline V gene has CDR1 MNHNS and CDR2 SASEGT. The CDR3 length is 15 residues. Trimming removed 1 base from V and 4 bases from J, with 14 bases in between. The CDR3 DNA follows: TGTGCCAGCAGTGAAGAGTTAACAGCCGTATACGAGCAGTACTTC. Amino acid sequence: CASSEELTAVYEQYF.

The chain has TRBV10-3 and TRBJ2-3; possible D gene TRBD2, 6 bases. The CDR3 extends over 15 amino acids. Germline V gene data show CDR1 as ENHRY and CDR2 as SYGVKD. V lost 5 bases and J 3 bases, leaving 15 bases between the germline ends. CDR3 DNA sequence: TGTGCCATCAGTACGGAGGGCCTGGGTACAGATACGCAGTATTTT. It specifies CAISTEGLGTDTQYF.

J is TRBJ1-5 and V is TRBV19, with D possibly being TRBD1 (5 bases). This CDR3 spans 12 amino acids. V was trimmed by 10 bases and J by 6 bases, leaving 13 bases between them. Germline values: CDR1 LNHDA, CDR2 SQIVND (reference sequence). The CDR3 loop reads CATQTVSQPQHF. The CDR3 DNA reads as TGTGCCACCCAGACAGTGAGTCAGCCCCAGCATTTT.

This clonotype has ten or more counts. This chain uses TRBV12-3 or TRBV12-4 with TRBJ2-3, with D unresolved. This CDR3 region has 14 residues. The germline V and J ends were trimmed by 5 bases and 3 bases, with 12 bases remaining between them. CDR3 sequence (DNA): TGTGCCAGCAGTACTGCCCCTGTGACAGATACGCAGTATTTT. Its translation: CASSTAPVTDTQYF.

The chain links TRBV13 to TRBJ2-3; D unresolved. The CDR3 consists of 14 residues. Trimming cost V 0 bases and J 1 base, with 5 bases left between them. Per germline, CDR1 PRHDT and CDR2 FYEKMQ (reference sequence). The CDR3 is CASSLGERTDTQYF. CDR3 DNA: TGTGCCAGCAGCTTAGGCGAGCGCACAGATACGCAGTATTTT.

Comments on this clonotype: In this CDR3 the conserved last residue, phenylalanine or tryptophan, is missing, so a read error is likely. This chain connects TRBV4-2 to TRBJ2-7; D possibly corresponds to TRBD1 (7 bases). Between the trimmed V and J ends, which lost 0 bases and 2 bases, there was a span of 8 bases. The germline CDR1 and CDR2 sequences are LGHNA and YNFKEQ. This CDR3 is 14 amino acids long. DNA for the CDR3: TGTGCCAGCAGCCAAGACAGGGGGGCCTACGAGCAGTACATC. This translates into CASSQDRGAYEQYI.

This chain connects TRBV14 to TRBJ2-5, with TRBD2 as a possible D gene (6 bases). Trimming removed 1 base from V and 4 bases from J, with 7 bases in between. Germline V lookup: CDR1 SGHDN, CDR2 FVKESK. The length of the CDR3 is 13 residues. The CDR3 here is CASSQVGGETQYF. DNA of the CDR3: TGTGCCAGCAGCCAAGTGGGGGGAGAGACCCAGTACTTC.

This chain joins TRBV9 and TRBJ1-4; D may be TRBD1 (6 bases). Trimming took off 2 bases at V and 8 bases at J, with 13 bases between the two ends. The CDR3 loop spans 14 amino acids. Germline lookup yields CDR1 SGDLS and CDR2 YYNGEE. CDR3 sequence: CASSVGGLEEKLFF. Written as DNA, the CDR3 is TGTGCCAGCAGCGTGGGGGGCCTGGAGGAAAAACTGTTTTTT.